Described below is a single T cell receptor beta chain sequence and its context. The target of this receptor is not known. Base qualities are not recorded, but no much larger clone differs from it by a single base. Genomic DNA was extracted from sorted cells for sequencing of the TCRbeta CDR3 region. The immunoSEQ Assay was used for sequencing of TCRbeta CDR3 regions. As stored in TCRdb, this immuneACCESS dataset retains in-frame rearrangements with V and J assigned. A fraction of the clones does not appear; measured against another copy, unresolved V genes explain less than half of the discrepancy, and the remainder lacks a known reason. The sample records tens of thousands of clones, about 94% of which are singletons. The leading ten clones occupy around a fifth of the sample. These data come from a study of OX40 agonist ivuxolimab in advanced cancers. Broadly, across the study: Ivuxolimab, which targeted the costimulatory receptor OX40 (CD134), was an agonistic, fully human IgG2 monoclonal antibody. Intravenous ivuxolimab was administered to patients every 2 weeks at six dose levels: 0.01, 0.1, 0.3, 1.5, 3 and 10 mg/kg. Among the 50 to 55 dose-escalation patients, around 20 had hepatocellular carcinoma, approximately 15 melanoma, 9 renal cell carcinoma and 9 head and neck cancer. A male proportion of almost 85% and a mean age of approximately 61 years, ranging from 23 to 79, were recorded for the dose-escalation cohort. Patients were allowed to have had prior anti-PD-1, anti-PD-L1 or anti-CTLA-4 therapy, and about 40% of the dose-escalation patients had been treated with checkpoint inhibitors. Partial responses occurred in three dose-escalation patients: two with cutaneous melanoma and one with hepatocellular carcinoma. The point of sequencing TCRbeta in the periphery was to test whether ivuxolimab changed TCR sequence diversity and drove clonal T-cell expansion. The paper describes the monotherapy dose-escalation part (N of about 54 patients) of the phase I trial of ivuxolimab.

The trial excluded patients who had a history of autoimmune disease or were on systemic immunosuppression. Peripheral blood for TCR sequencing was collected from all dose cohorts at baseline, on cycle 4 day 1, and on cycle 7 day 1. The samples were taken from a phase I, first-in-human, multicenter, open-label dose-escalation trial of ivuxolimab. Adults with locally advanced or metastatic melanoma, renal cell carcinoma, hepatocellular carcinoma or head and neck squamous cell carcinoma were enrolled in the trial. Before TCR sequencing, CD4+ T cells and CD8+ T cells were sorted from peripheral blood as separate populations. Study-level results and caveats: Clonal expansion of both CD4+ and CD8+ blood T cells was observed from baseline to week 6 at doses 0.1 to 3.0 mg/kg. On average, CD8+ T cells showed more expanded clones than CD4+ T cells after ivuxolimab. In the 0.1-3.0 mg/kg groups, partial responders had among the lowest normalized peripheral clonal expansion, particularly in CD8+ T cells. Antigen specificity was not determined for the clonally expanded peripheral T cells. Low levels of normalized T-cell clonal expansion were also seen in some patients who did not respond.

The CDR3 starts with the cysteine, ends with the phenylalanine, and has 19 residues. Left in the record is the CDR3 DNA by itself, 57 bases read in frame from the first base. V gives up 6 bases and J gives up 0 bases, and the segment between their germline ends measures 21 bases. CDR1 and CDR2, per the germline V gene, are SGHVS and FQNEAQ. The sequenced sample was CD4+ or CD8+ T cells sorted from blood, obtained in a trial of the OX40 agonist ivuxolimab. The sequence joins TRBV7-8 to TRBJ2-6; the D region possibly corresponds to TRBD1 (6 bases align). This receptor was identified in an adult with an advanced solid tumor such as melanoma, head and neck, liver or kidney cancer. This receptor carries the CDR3 CASSPLPTGTNSGANVLTF. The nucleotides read TGTGCCAGCAGTCCATTACCGACAGGCACGAACTCTGGGGCCAACGTCCTGACTTTC.